A selection of T cell receptor beta chains follows, all from one sample in a study of T cell responses to AZD1222 COVID-19 vaccine. TCRdb keeps only in-frame clones here, not all; method: immunoSEQ multiplex PCR. There are roughly 25,000 clones in the sample; 70% to 90% occur only once, and 6.5% to 10% lies in the top ten. The sample was peripheral blood, taken 28 days after the second AZD1222 dose. The receptor set was obtained from an adult who received the AZD1222 COVID-19 vaccine. Each CDR3 is given with its conserved first and last residue. A D gene is named only where the DNA matches it firmly. Expanded clones get a size class; other rows say once, few or many, or leave the size out.

D	V	J	size	CDR3	DNA
.	TRBV6-5	TRBJ2-5	.	CASRYSGGETQYF	TGTGCCAGCAGGTATTCCGGCGGAGAGACCCAGTACTTC
.	TRBV27	TRBJ2-2	few	CASSLWPGGRSGELFF	TGTGCCAGCAGTTTATGGCCTGGGGGGCGATCCGGGGAGCTGTTTTTT
TRBD1	TRBV3-1/TRBV3-2	TRBJ2-3	few	CASSRTGGNTQYF	TGTGCCAGCAGCCGGACAGGGGGAAATACGCAGTATTTT
.	TRBV7-3	TRBJ2-1	.	CASSYRGRPNEQFF	TGTGCCAGCAGTTATCGGGGGAGGCCCAATGAGCAGTTCTTC
.	TRBV14	TRBJ1-6	.	CASSQGIGVNSPLHF	TGTGCCAGCAGCCAAGGCATAGGGGTCAATTCACCCCTCCACTTT
TRBD2	TRBV5-1	TRBJ2-7	.	CASSYTSGSSYEQYF	TGCGCCAGCAGCTACACTAGCGGGAGCTCCTACGAGCAGTACTTC
TRBD1	TRBV27	TRBJ2-7	.	CASSRGRRGGSYEQYF	TGTGCCAGCAGTAGGGGGCGCAGAGGAGGATCCTACGAGCAGTACTTC
TRBD1	TRBV3-1/TRBV3-2	TRBJ1-4	.	CASSQAPGQGDEKLFF	TGTGCCAGCAGCCAGGCCCCGGGACAGGGTGATGAAAAACTGTTTTTT
.	TRBV7-2	TRBJ1-1	.	CASSLWAFLGAFF	TGTGCCAGCAGCTTATGGGCGTTCTTGGGAGCTTTCTTT
TRBD1	TRBV9	TRBJ2-2	few	CASSGTGAFTGELFF	TGTGCCAGCAGCGGGACAGGGGCGTTCACCGGGGAGCTGTTTTTT
.	TRBV7-2	TRBJ2-1	.	CADSQGAGYNEQFF	TGTGCCGACTCCCAAGGGGCAGGTTACAATGAGCAGTTCTTC
TRBD1	TRBV15	TRBJ2-5	.	CATSTGDRQETQYF	TGTGCCACCAGCACAGGGGACAGGCAAGAGACCCAGTACTTC
.	TRBV20-1	TRBJ2-7	.	CSASGPGVAGYEQYF	TGCAGTGCTAGTGGGCCCGGGGTTGCCGGCTACGAGCAGTACTTC
TRBD2	TRBV6-4	TRBJ2-5	once	CASSEPRTSGSQKTQYF	TGTGCCAGCAGTGAGCCCCGGACTAGCGGGAGTCAGAAGACCCAGTACTTC
.	TRBV3-1/TRBV3-2	TRBJ1-2	.	CASSQDGRTSYTF	TGTGCCAGCAGCCAAGATGGGCGGACGAGCTACACCTTC
.	TRBV5-1	TRBJ1-6	.	CASSAGTNSPLHF	TGCGCCAGCAGCGCGGGGACCAATTCACCCCTCCACTTT
.	TRBV11-2	TRBJ1-6	.	CASSSSGGPANSPLHF	TGTGCCAGCAGCTCAAGTGGAGGACCGGCTAATTCACCCCTCCACTTT
.	TRBV5-1	TRBJ2-2	.	CASSRDSHTGELFF	TGCGCCAGCAGCCGGGACTCACACACCGGGGAGCTGTTTTTT
TRBD2	TRBV28	TRBJ2-7	.	CASSFGGTQTYEQYF	TGTGCCAGCAGTTTCGGGGGGACCCAGACGTACGAGCAGTACTTC
.	TRBV3-1/TRBV3-2	TRBJ2-7	.	CASSFSGPHYEQYF	TGTGCCAGCAGCTTTTCGGGACCGCACTACGAGCAGTACTTC
TRBD2	TRBV10-3	TRBJ2-2	.	CAISEGLAGVGELFF	TGTGCCATCAGTGAGGGGCTAGCGGGAGTCGGGGAGCTGTTTTTT
.	TRBV3-1/TRBV3-2	TRBJ1-5	.	CASSLGTYYSNQPQHF	TGTGCCAGCAGCCTGGGGACCTACTATAGCAATCAGCCCCAGCATTTT
.	TRBV28	TRBJ1-5	.	CASSLGGEGRPQHF	TGTGCCAGCAGTTTAGGTGGGGAAGGTCGGCCCCAGCATTTT
.	TRBV10-3	TRBJ1-2	.	CAISEYRVGYTF	TGTGCCATCAGTGAGTACAGGGTTGGCTACACCTTC
.	TRBV27	TRBJ2-7	.	CASIRGAGRTYEQYF	TGTGCCAGCATTAGGGGGGCAGGACGCACCTACGAGCAGTACTTC
TRBD1	TRBV6-5	TRBJ1-2	.	CASTGTGGGNGYTF	TGTGCCAGCACCGGGACAGGGGGCGGGAATGGCTACACCTTC
.	TRBV28	TRBJ2-6	.	CASSFQGLVRGANVLTF	TGTGCCAGCAGTTTTCAGGGGTTGGTGCGTGGGGCCAACGTCCTGACTTTC
.	TRBV2	TRBJ1-5	.	CASRGNNQPQHF	TGTGCCAGTAGGGGTAACAATCAGCCCCAGCATTTT
.	TRBV7-8	TRBJ1-5	.	CASSLMVGAPGQPQHF	TGTGCCAGCAGCTTAATGGTGGGGGCGCCGGGTCAGCCCCAGCATTTT
TRBD1	TRBV7-9	TRBJ1-1	.	CASSRERQGNTEAFF	TGTGCCAGCAGCCGCGAGAGACAGGGGAACACTGAAGCTTTCTTT
.	TRBV18	TRBJ1-6	.	CASSPLREHDSPLHF	TGTGCCAGCTCACCTTTAAGGGAACACGATTCACCCCTCCACTTT
.	TRBV5-1	TRBJ2-7	.	CASSPMTTGEQYF	TGCGCCAGCAGCCCCATGACAACAGGGGAGCAGTACTTC
TRBD2	TRBV7-2	TRBJ2-7	few	CASSSGTSQATEQYF	TGTGCCAGCAGCTCCGGGACTAGCCAGGCCACCGAGCAGTACTTC
TRBD1	TRBV11-1	TRBJ1-1	.	CASSLGLLGQVAFF	TGTGCCAGCAGCTTAGGGTTGCTGGGACAGGTGGCTTTCTTT
.	TRBV18	TRBJ2-5	once	CASSPPGTEETQYF	TGTGCCAGCTCACCACCGGGGACGGAAGAGACCCAGTACTTC
TRBD2	TRBV3-1/TRBV3-2	TRBJ2-7	.	CASSRQMTSGPYEQYF	TGTGCCAGCAGCCGCCAGATGACTAGCGGCCCCTACGAGCAGTACTTC
TRBD1	TRBV6-4	TRBJ1-2	once	CASREVDRANYGYTF	TGTGCCAGCAGAGAGGTTGACAGGGCTAACTATGGCTACACCTTC
TRBD1	TRBV3-1/TRBV3-2	TRBJ1-2	few	CASSRQGAGGYTF	TGTGCCAGCAGCCGACAGGGGGCGGGTGGCTACACCTTC
.	TRBV4-1	TRBJ2-1	.	CASSQARRGPYNEQFF	TGCGCCAGCAGCCAAGCCCGCAGGGGCCCTTACAATGAGCAGTTCTTC
.	TRBV7-9	TRBJ1-4	.	CASSLLGVQLLFF	TGTGCCAGCAGCTTATTGGGTGTTCAACTACTGTTTTTT
.	TRBV5-1	TRBJ1-4	.	CASSDQEGEKLFF	TGCGCCAGCAGCGATCAGGAGGGAGAAAAACTGTTTTTT
.	TRBV27	TRBJ2-3	.	CASSLSRDGHYSQYF	TGTGCCAGCAGTTTATCTCGTGACGGACATTATTCGCAGTATTTT
.	TRBV7-9	TRBJ1-1	once	CASSVSTAREAFF	TGTGCCAGCAGCGTATCGACAGCACGTGAAGCTTTCTTT
.	TRBV24-1	TRBJ2-2	.	CATSELTGDTGELFF	TGTGCCACCAGTGAACTCACCGGGGACACCGGGGAGCTGTTTTTT
.	TRBV10-1	TRBJ2-4	.	CASSGTGSKNIQYF	TGCGCCAGCAGCGGGACGGGGTCCAAAAACATTCAGTACTTC
TRBD2	TRBV5-1	TRBJ2-2	.	CASTRGSLYTGELFF	TGCGCCAGCACTCGCGGGAGTTTATACACCGGGGAGCTGTTTTTT
.	TRBV19	TRBJ2-2	.	CASSPTGLNTGELFF	TGTGCCAGTAGCCCAACCGGACTCAACACCGGGGAGCTGTTTTTT
.	TRBV7-2	TRBJ2-7	few	CASSTGTHSYEQYF	TGTGCCAGCAGTACCGGGACCCACTCCTACGAGCAGTACTTC
TRBD2	TRBV5-1	TRBJ2-7	.	CASSLDRLLAGDPRPYEQYF	TGCGCCAGCAGCTTGGATCGTCTGCTAGCGGGAGATCCCCGCCCCTACGAGCAGTACTTC
.	TRBV19	TRBJ1-2	.	CASSRSVGGIGGYGYTF	TGTGCCAGTAGTCGGTCTGTGGGGGGTATCGGGGGCTATGGCTACACCTTC